This T cell receptor beta chain was sequenced in a study of blood T cell repertoires in COVID-19. The overall study: Whether acute or convalescent, the COVID-19 samples came from the United States, Italy and Spain. In each case, the material was cDNA or gDNA derived from T cells, B-cell-depleted T cells, or PBMCs.

Authors' analysis steps: Reference gene primer amplification gave estimated nucleated cell counts. Clones were sequenced by immunoSEQ multiplex PCR, and TCRdb holds only the in-frame ones, with some missing. V, J and clone size derive from that table, while D and trimming were established from the DNA sequence. Of around 200,000 clones detected, around 83% appear once; the ten largest clones hold 7.5% to 9%. The CDR3 consists of 18 residues. V dropped 5 bases and J dropped 0; count of bases not matched to a gene: 11. CDR1 is LNHDA, CDR2 SQIVND, per germline (reference sequence). The sequenced material came from peripheral blood. This clonotype was sampled from a woman aged 45-60 years with acute or convalescent COVID-19. This chain links TRBV19 with TRBJ2-4; 9 bases are a match to TRBD1. The CDR3 sequence: CASSLQGAGVRAKNIQYF. The CDR3 DNA is TGTGCCAGTAGTTTACAGGGGGCAGGGGTCCGAGCCAAAAACATTCAGTACTTC.